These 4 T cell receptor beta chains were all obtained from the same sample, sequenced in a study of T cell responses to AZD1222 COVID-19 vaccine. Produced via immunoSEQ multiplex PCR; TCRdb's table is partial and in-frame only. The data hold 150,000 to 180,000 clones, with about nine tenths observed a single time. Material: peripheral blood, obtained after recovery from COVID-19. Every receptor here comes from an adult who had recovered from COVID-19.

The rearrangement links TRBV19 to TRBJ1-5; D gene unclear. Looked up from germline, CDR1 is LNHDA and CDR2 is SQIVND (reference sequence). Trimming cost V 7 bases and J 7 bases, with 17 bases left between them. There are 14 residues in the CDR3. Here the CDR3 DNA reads TGTGCCAGTACCCGGCAAGGTTCATACCAGCCCCAGCATTTT. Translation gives CASTRQGSYQPQHF.

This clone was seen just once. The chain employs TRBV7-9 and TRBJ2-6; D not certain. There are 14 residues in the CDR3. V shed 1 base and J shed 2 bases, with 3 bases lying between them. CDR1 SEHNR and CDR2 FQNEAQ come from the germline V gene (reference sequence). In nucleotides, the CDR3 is TGTGCCAGCAGCTTAGATGCTGGGGCCAACGTCCTGACTTTC. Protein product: CASSLDAGANVLTF. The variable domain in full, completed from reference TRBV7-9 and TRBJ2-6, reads DTGVSQNPRHKITKRGQNVTFRCDPISEHNRLYWYRQTLGQGPEFLTYFQNEAQLEKSRLLSDRFSAERPKGSFSTLEIQRTEQGDSAMYLCASSLDAGANVLTFGAGSRLTVL.

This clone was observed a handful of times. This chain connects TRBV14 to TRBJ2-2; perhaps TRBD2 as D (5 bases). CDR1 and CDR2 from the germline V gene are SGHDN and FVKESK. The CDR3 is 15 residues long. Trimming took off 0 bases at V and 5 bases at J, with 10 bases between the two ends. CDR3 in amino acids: CASSQEPRGTGELFF. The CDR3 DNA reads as TGTGCCAGCAGCCAAGAGCCCCGGGGAACCGGGGAGCTGTTTTTT.

The CDR3 spells CSVEFDRVGITGELFF. The CDR3 nucleotides read TGCAGCGTTGAATTCGACAGGGTCGGTATAACCGGGGAGCTGTTTTTT. This chain uses TRBV29-1 with TRBJ2-2; 7 bases line up with TRBD1. V trimming: 2 bases; J trimming: 5 bases; junction bases outside the gene matches: 11. The CDR3 length is 16 residues. Looked up from germline, CDR1 is SQVTM and CDR2 is ANQGSEA.